These 31 T cell receptor beta chains share one sample of origin, sequenced in a study of CD8+ T cells in alopecia areata. cDNA reverse transcribed from extracted RNA served as the sequencing template. Only in-frame clones appear in the TCRdb table, and some are missing; sequencing was by immunoSEQ multiplex PCR. The sample holds 150,000 to 200,000 clones, roughly 60% seen once. Treatment described: oral pan-JAK inhibitor, 5-10 mg twice daily. The specimen was CD4+ T cells sorted from blood, collected at week 24, from a patient treated with tofacitinib. Receptors originate from a human donor with alopecia areata.

This clone was counted a few times. The CDR3 reads CASGLFRDAWGTNTGELFF. CDR3 coding DNA: TGTGCTAGTGGTTTGTTCCGCGACGCCTGGGGAACGAACACCGGGGAGCTGTTTTTT. The rearrangement uses TRBV12-5 and TRBJ2-2, with D unresolved. Trimming cost V 2 bases and J 0 bases, with 19 bases left between them. Looked up from germline, CDR1 is LGHNT and CDR2 is FRNRAP. There are 19 residues in the CDR3.

The gene calls are TRBV5-1 and TRBJ2-4; tentative D call: TRBD2 (5 bases). CDR1 SGHRS and CDR2 YFSETQ come from the germline V gene. This CDR3 contains 15 residues. Trimming left V 3 bases short and J 1 base short, with 11 bases between. The CDR3 spells CASSWLPGAKNIQYF. In DNA, the CDR3 is TGCGCCAGCAGCTGGCTTCCGGGGGCCAAAAACATTCAGTACTTC.

The chain employs TRBV18 and TRBJ2-1; TRBD1 agrees at 9 bases. This CDR3 region has 16 residues. CDR1 KGHSH and CDR2 LQKENI come from the germline V gene. J gave up 5 bases and V 3 bases, and 8 bases lay outside the gene matches. The CDR3, as DNA: TGTGCCAGCTCACCGAGTGGGACAGGGAGAGACAATGAGCAGTTCTTC. This sequence encodes CASSPSGTGRDNEQFF. Together with reference TRBV18 and TRBJ2-1, the CDR3 gives the full variable domain: NAGVMQNPRHLVRRRGQEARLRCSPMKGHSHVYWYRQLPEEGLKFMVYLQKENIIDESGMPKERFSAEFPKEGPSILRIQQVVRGDSAAYFCASSPSGTGRDNEQFFGPGTRLTVL.

The CDR3 nucleotides are TGTGCCTGGAGGGACCGGGGCACTGAAGCTTTCTTT. As protein: CAWRDRGTEAFF. The gene calls are TRBV30 and TRBJ1-1; D not certain. CDR1 GTSNPN and CDR2 SVGIG come from the germline V gene (reference sequence). There are 12 residues in the CDR3. V was trimmed by 3 bases and J by 4 bases, leaving 9 bases between them.

This clone was observed a few times. The chain is built from TRBV29-1 and TRBJ2-5; D gene unclear. This CDR3 contains 14 residues. Germline values: CDR1 SQVTM, CDR2 ANQGSEA. V lost 4 bases, J lost 1 base, and 13 bases lay in between. CDR3 DNA: TGCAGCGTTGTCTTTGGACGGAGCCAAGAGACCCAGTACTTC. Its translation is CSVVFGRSQETQYF.

J is TRBJ2-5 and V is TRBV11-3; TRBD1 or TRBD2 may be the D gene (6 bases each). The CDR3 has 14 amino acids. V was cut by 3 bases and J by 7 bases, with 15 bases left in between. CDR1 SGHNT and CDR2 YENEEA come from the germline V gene. DNA for the CDR3: TGTGCCAGCAGCTTTGCTCGGGGGCTGGTGACCCAGTACTTC. Translated: CASSFARGLVTQYF.

V and J are TRBV4-3 and TRBJ2-7, with 8 positions matching TRBD1. The CDR3 contains 16 residues. The germline V gene has CDR1 LGHNA and CDR2 YSLEER. V lost 0 bases, J lost 0 bases, and 4 bases stayed unmatched. The CDR3 nucleotides are TGCGCCAGCAGCCAAGATTGGGGACAGGCCTCCTACGAGCAGTACTTC. Protein: CASSQDWGQASYEQYF.

The V and J genes are TRBV5-1 and TRBJ2-3; D unresolved. Trimming stripped 1 base from V and 0 bases from J, with 12 bases between. The V gene's germline CDR1 is SGHRS and CDR2 YFSETQ. CDR3 length: 16 residues. DNA for the CDR3: TGCGCCAGCAGCTTGCCCACCGGGCATAGCACAGATACGCAGTATTTT. As protein: CASSLPTGHSTDTQYF.

This clone showed up just a few times. The gene calls are TRBV19 and TRBJ1-5; the D gene is possibly TRBD1 (5 bases). The length of the CDR3 is 14 residues. V was clipped by 9 bases and J by 2 bases, with 14 bases between them. In germline, CDR1 is LNHDA, CDR2 SQIVND (reference sequence). CDR3: CASQGVMGNQPQHF. CDR3 nucleotides: TGTGCCAGCCAGGGCGTGATGGGCAATCAGCCCCAGCATTTT.

The chain couples TRBV29-1 to TRBJ2-2; the match to TRBD1 covers 8 bases. The CDR3 is 15 residues long. Germline CDR1 and CDR2: SQVTM and ANQGSEA. The V segment lost 6 bases and the J segment 6 bases; nucleotides outside the gene matches: 12. This CDR3 is CSVTLTGVLSGELFF. The CDR3 DNA is TGCAGCGTGACTTTGACAGGGGTGTTATCCGGGGAGCTGTTTTTT.

This clone was recorded a few times. This rearrangement joins TRBV29-1 to TRBJ2-3; no clear D. V lost 4 bases and J 6 bases, leaving 17 bases between the germline ends. The CDR3 has 14 residues. The germline gives CDR1 SQVTM, CDR2 ANQGSEA. CDR3 sequence (DNA): TGCAGCGTTGCTAGAAGTTCGCAGTCGGATACGCAGTATTTT. Protein: CSVARSSQSDTQYF.

Points on this clone: Additional DNA sequences in this sample encode the identical CDR3. This chain links TRBV29-1 with TRBJ1-1; D gene unclear. Trimming removed 4 bases from V and 1 base from J, with 4 bases in between. The CDR3 sequence is 11 residues long. The germline CDR1 and CDR2 sequences are SQVTM and ANQGSEA. CDR3: CSVGENTEAFF. CDR3 bases: TGCAGCGTTGGCGAGAACACTGAAGCTTTCTTT.

The chain carries TRBV27 and TRBJ2-7; TRBD1 aligns across 11 bases. The V gene's germline CDR1 is MNHEY and CDR2 SMNVEV (reference sequence). V lost 3 bases and J lost 1; bases outside the gene matches: 5. This CDR3 spans 16 amino acids. DNA for the CDR3: TGTGCCAGCAGTTTGGGGACAGGGGGAAGGTCCTACGAGCAGTACTTC. It specifies CASSLGTGGRSYEQYF.

J is TRBJ2-6 and V is TRBV7-3; 7 nucleotides match TRBD1. This CDR3 comprises 15 residues. Germline V CDR1 and CDR2: SGHTA, FQGTGA. The trim removed 4 bases at V and 8 bases at J, leaving 8 bases unmatched. Written as DNA, the CDR3 is TGTGCCAGCAGCTCAAAAACAGGGGTAACCAACGTCCTGACTTTC. Translating gives CASSSKTGVTNVLTF.

This clone was detected once. The J gene is TRBJ2-7, the V gene TRBV5-6; tentatively, D is TRBD1 (5 bases). V was clipped by 6 bases and J by 0 bases, with 10 bases between them. The CDR3 runs 13 residues. Germline V gives CDR1 SGHDT, CDR2 YYEEEE. The CDR3 region has the DNA TGTGCCAGCACCAAGGGGTCCTCCTACGAGCAGTACTTC. This encodes CASTKGSSYEQYF.

This chain links TRBV7-2 with TRBJ2-1; a possible D gene is TRBD2 (6 bases). CDR1 SGHTA and CDR2 FQGNSA come from the germline V gene. Trimming pared 4 bases from V and 1 base from J, leaving 11 bases between. This CDR3 contains 15 residues. The CDR3 DNA reads TGTGCCAGCAGCTCGACTAGGCAATCCTACAATGAGCAGTTCTTC. Translating it yields CASSSTRQSYNEQFF. Full variable domain (missing parts from reference TRBV7-2 and TRBJ2-1): GAGVSQSPSNKVTEKGKDVELRCDPISGHTALYWYRQSLGQGLEFLIYFQGNSAPDKSGLPSDRFSAERTGGSVSTLTIQRTQQEDSAVYLCASSSTRQSYNEQFFGPGTRLTVL.

The chain recombines TRBV29-1 with TRBJ2-7; D uncertain. The CDR3 is made up of 14 amino acids. Germline loops: CDR1 SQVTM, CDR2 ANQGSEA. V lost 4 bases and J 5 bases, leaving 18 bases between the germline ends. CDR3 sequence: CSVAPGLVIHEQYF. CDR3 sequence (DNA): TGCAGCGTTGCCCCCGGGCTAGTTATCCACGAGCAGTACTTC.

This clone was counted a single time. The chain combines TRBV9 with TRBJ2-2; D unclear. V gave up 0 bases and J gave up 0 bases, with 9 bases separating them. Germline V gene data show CDR1 as SGDLS and CDR2 as YYNGEE. This CDR3 is 16 amino acids long. This CDR3 reads CASSVGAASNTGELFF. Written as DNA, the CDR3 is TGTGCCAGCAGCGTAGGGGCAGCATCGAACACCGGGGAGCTGTTTTTT. The whole variable domain, filled in from reference TRBV9 and TRBJ2-2, reads DSGVTQTPKHLITATGQRVTLRCSPRSGDLSVYWYQQSLDQGLQFLIQYYNGEERAKGNILERFSAQQFPDLHSELNLSSLELGDSALYFCASSVGAASNTGELFFGEGSRLTVL.

This clone was counted a few times. The chain is built from TRBV19 and TRBJ1-2, with D maybe TRBD1 (5 bases). This CDR3 is 12 amino acids long. Germline V gene data show CDR1 as LNHDA and CDR2 as SQIVND (reference sequence). V lost 5 bases and J 4 bases, leaving 8 bases between the germline ends. CDR3 in amino acids: CASSDQGYGYTF. CDR3 nucleotide sequence: TGTGCCAGTAGTGACCAGGGCTATGGCTACACCTTC.

The chain is built from TRBV30 and TRBJ2-3; tentatively, D is TRBD2 (5 bases). This CDR3 is built from 14 residues. V lost 8 bases and J 10 bases, leaving 25 bases between the germline ends. Germline V CDR1 and CDR2: GTSNPN, SVGIG (reference sequence). CDR3 residues: CAGEFDTPVRSQYF. The CDR3 nucleotides are TGTGCCGGGGAGTTCGACACGCCTGTAAGGTCGCAGTATTTT.

The rearrangement uses TRBV30 and TRBJ1-4, with D perhaps matching TRBD1 (5 bases). Germline lookup yields CDR1 GTSNPN and CDR2 SVGIG (reference sequence). The CDR3 spans 13 residues. Trimming shortened V by 4 bases and J by 10 bases, and 16 bases separated the two germline ends. CDR3 loop: CAWKTGGASKLFF. As DNA, the CDR3 is TGTGCCTGGAAGACGGGCGGGGCCTCAAAACTGTTTTTT.

The chain is built from TRBV7-8 and TRBJ2-3; no clear D. V lost 3 bases and J 6 bases, leaving 13 bases between the germline ends. Germline CDR1 reads SGHVS; CDR2 reads FQNEAQ. This CDR3 region has 14 residues. Here the CDR3 reads CASSFSGPTDTQYF. The DNA for the CDR3 is TGTGCCAGCAGCTTCTCCGGCCCGACGGATACGCAGTATTTT.

The V and J genes are TRBV7-2 and TRBJ2-7; D is unclear. The CDR3 has 14 amino acids. CDR1 is SGHTA, CDR2 FQGNSA, per germline. The ends were cut back, 0 bases at V and 0 bases at J, with 6 bases in the middle. CDR3 protein: CASSLAGPSYEQYF. The CDR3 DNA follows: TGTGCCAGCAGCTTAGCCGGGCCCTCCTACGAGCAGTACTTC.

The rearrangement joins TRBV30 to TRBJ1-1; tentative D call: TRBD1 (5 bases). V lost 5 bases, J lost 3 bases, and 19 bases lay in between. Germline CDR1 GTSNPN, CDR2 SVGIG (reference sequence). This CDR3 contains 15 residues. The CDR3 region is CAWGRVGVLHTEAFF. DNA of the CDR3: TGTGCCTGGGGGCGTGTGGGGGTTCTCCACACTGAAGCTTTCTTT. The full variable domain, completed using reference TRBV30 and TRBJ1-1, is SQTIHQWPATLVQPVGSPLSLECTVEGTSNPNLYWYRQAAGRGLQLLFYSVGIGQISSEVPQNLSASRPQDRQFILSSKKLLLSDSGFYLCAWGRVGVLHTEAFFGQGTRLTVV.

This chain connects TRBV7-6 to TRBJ2-1, with a tentative D call TRBD1 (5 bases). V was cut by 2 bases and J by 5 bases, with 13 bases left in between. This CDR3 has 15 amino acids. CDR1 and CDR2 from the germline V gene are SGHVS and FNYEAQ. The CDR3 sequence: CASSLIGVGNNEQFF. DNA of the CDR3: TGTGCCAGCAGCTTAATAGGGGTGGGGAACAATGAGCAGTTCTTC.

The chain couples TRBV28 to TRBJ1-1; possibly TRBD1 for D (5 bases). The V end was cut by 7 bases, the J end by 0 bases, with 12 bases between. Germline assignment: CDR1 MDHEN and CDR2 SYDVKM. The CDR3 has 14 amino acids. The CDR3 reads CASISGALNTEAFF. In DNA, the CDR3 is TGTGCCAGCATCTCTGGGGCACTGAACACTGAAGCTTTCTTT. Together with reference TRBV28 and TRBJ1-1, the CDR3 gives the full variable domain: DVKVTQSSRYLVKRTGEKVFLECVQDMDHENMFWYRQDPGLGLRLIYFSYDVKMKEKGDIPEGYSVSREKKERFSLILESASTNQTSMYLCASISGALNTEAFFGQGTRLTVV.

This CDR3 is CACYAGRNEKLFF. The CDR3 bases are TGTGCCTGTTACGCGGGTCGTAATGAAAAACTGTTTTTT. The V gene is TRBV30, the J gene TRBJ1-4; D not certain. V lost 6 bases to trimming and J lost 4 bases, with 12 bases between them. The length of the CDR3 is 13 residues. Germline lookup yields CDR1 GTSNPN and CDR2 SVGIG (reference sequence). The full variable domain, its missing parts supplied by reference TRBV30 and TRBJ1-4, is SQTIHQWPATLVQPVGSPLSLECTVEGTSNPNLYWYRQAAGRGLQLLFYSVGIGQISSEVPQNLSASRPQDRQFILSSKKLLLSDSGFYLCACYAGRNEKLFFGSGTQLSVL.

The rearrangement joins TRBV20-1 to TRBJ2-3, with D perhaps being TRBD1 or TRBD2 (5 bases each). This CDR3 is built from 11 residues. V gave up 3 bases and J gave up 5 bases, with 6 bases separating them. CDR1 DFQATT and CDR2 SNEGSKA come from the germline V gene (reference sequence). The CDR3 DNA reads TGCAGTGCTAGGAGGGGAGATACGCAGTATTTT. This encodes CSARRGDTQYF.

This chain connects TRBV5-6 to TRBJ2-1, with D perhaps assigned TRBD1 or TRBD2 (6 bases each). Deletions cut 5 bases from V and 4 bases from J, with 16 bases between. The CDR3 spans 15 residues. The germline CDR1 and CDR2 sequences are SGHDT and YYEEEE. CDR3 region: CASSFGGGAYNEQFF. The CDR3 DNA is TGTGCCAGCAGTTTCGGAGGGGGAGCTTACAATGAGCAGTTCTTC.

The chain joins TRBV7-9 to TRBJ2-1; D may be TRBD2 (6 bases). Germline V gene data show CDR1 as SEHNR and CDR2 as FQNEAQ (reference sequence). This CDR3 has 13 amino acids. The V gene lost 5 bases and the J gene lost 12 bases, with 17 bases spanning the gap. The CDR3 region has the DNA TGTGCCAGCAGCCTGCAACCTCTAGCGCCGCAGTTCTTC. Protein: CASSLQPLAPQFF.

This clone has a handful of counts. The CDR3 loop reads CASSIRGPTYNEQFF. Here the CDR3 DNA reads TGTGCCAGTAGTATCAGGGGGCCGACCTACAATGAGCAGTTCTTC. This chain uses TRBV19 with TRBJ2-1, with 8 bases that match TRBD1. The CDR3 is made up of 15 amino acids. Germline-derived CDR1 and CDR2 are LNHDA and SQIVND (reference sequence). The V segment lost 3 bases and the J segment 2 bases; nucleotides outside the gene matches: 3.